Listed here are 17 T cell receptor beta chains from one sample, sequenced in a study of shared clonotypes between healthy human individuals. Terminally differentiated effector memory CD45RA+ cells were excluded by CCR7 positive selection of CD45RO-negative cells. Only in-frame clones appear in the TCRdb table, and some are missing; sequencing was by immunoSEQ multiplex PCR. The sample has around 2.1 million clones; more than 85% are singletons. Sequencing was done on a sample of naive CD8+ T cells from PBMCs. These receptor sequences come from a man in his late teens or twenties in good health. Some clones in this sample may be carry-over from other donors' samples.

This chain links TRBV27 with TRBJ2-1; D perhaps matches TRBD1 (6 bases). V was shortened by 5 bases and J by 7 bases, with 15 bases between the two germline ends. This CDR3 has 14 residues. The germline V gene has CDR1 MNHEY and CDR2 SMNVEV (reference sequence). The CDR3 spells CASSPPLTGNEQFF. CDR3 DNA sequence: TGTGCCAGCAGTCCCCCCCTGACAGGTAATGAGCAGTTCTTC.

This chain links TRBV7-6 with TRBJ2-5, with D perhaps TRBD2 (5 bases). Germline V gene data show CDR1 as SGHVS and CDR2 as FNYEAQ. The V end lost 3 bases, the J end lost 5 bases, and 10 bases lay between the germline ends. The CDR3 is made up of 13 amino acids. CDR3 region: CASSFRGNETQYF. CDR3 DNA: TGTGCCAGCAGCTTTCGGGGTAACGAGACCCAGTACTTC.

This clone was seen a single time. This sequence joins TRBV7-9 and TRBJ2-3, with a tentative D call TRBD2 (5 bases). Trimming removed 4 bases at V and 6 bases at J, with 17 bases between. CDR1 SEHNR and CDR2 FQNEAQ come from the germline V gene (reference sequence). This CDR3 comprises 15 residues. DNA for the CDR3: TGTGCCAGCAGCTCCCCGCGGGTCCGCCCGGATACGCAGTATTTT. This gives the protein CASSSPRVRPDTQYF.

This clone was seen once. This chain joins TRBV10-1 and TRBJ2-4; D is undetermined. CDR3 length: 13 amino acids. The germline V and J ends were trimmed by 5 bases and 11 bases, with 16 bases remaining between them. The germline V gene has CDR1 WNHNN and CDR2 SYGVQD (reference sequence). The DNA for the CDR3 is TGCGCCAGCAGTCCCGGACCGGGTTCCTTTCAGTACTTC. This codes for CASSPGPGSFQYF.

The genes are TRBV5-6 and TRBJ1-5; weak D call: TRBD1 (6 bases). Germline CDR1 and CDR2: SGHDT and YYEEEE. V gave up 6 bases and J gave up 0 bases, with 19 bases separating them. The CDR3 has 17 residues. CDR3 nucleotides: TGTGCCAGCACCAAAGGGTGGGGGCGGTATAGCAATCAGCCCCAGCATTTT. Translated, it gives CASTKGWGRYSNQPQHF.

The chain links TRBV27 to TRBJ2-7; a possible D gene is TRBD1 (7 bases). V lost 6 bases to trimming and J lost 4 bases, with 16 bases between them. Per the germline V gene, CDR1 is MNHEY and CDR2 is SMNVEV (reference sequence). This CDR3 region has 14 residues. The DNA of the CDR3 is TGTGCCAGCAGGCCGCAGGGGGGCTGGTACGAGCAGTACTTC. It specifies CASRPQGGWYEQYF.

The chain uses TRBV7-9 and TRBJ1-1; D is uncertain. The CDR3 length is 15 residues. The V end lost 4 bases, the J end lost 6 bases, and 18 bases lay between the germline ends. Germline V gives CDR1 SEHNR, CDR2 FQNEAQ (reference sequence). CDR3 bases: TGTGCCAGCAGCTCCGCCGGCTCAGGATGGGCTGAAGCTTTCTTT. Amino acid sequence: CASSSAGSGWAEAFF.

The chain carries TRBV5-1 and TRBJ2-5, with TRBD1 identical over 7 bases. The CDR3 sequence is 15 residues long. Germline V gene lookup returns CDR1 SGHRS and CDR2 YFSETQ. The V segment lost 0 bases and the J segment 5 bases; nucleotides outside the gene matches: 7. CDR3 amino acids: CASSLGQGVIETQYF. The DNA of the CDR3 is TGCGCCAGCAGCTTGGGTCAGGGGGTGATTGAGACCCAGTACTTC.

V usage is TRBV5-6 and J usage is TRBJ2-5; TRBD1 matches at 9 bases. This CDR3 spans 14 amino acids. With 4 bases clipped from V and 2 bases from J, the junction kept 3 bases outside the gene matches. Germline V CDR1 and CDR2: SGHDT, YYEEEE. CDR3 DNA: TGTGCCAGCAGCCCGGGACAGGGTCAAGAGACCCAGTACTTC. Protein: CASSPGQGQETQYF.

V gene TRBV2 combines with J gene TRBJ2-1; 7 bases align to TRBD2. The CDR3 runs 14 residues. Germline V gene lookup returns CDR1 SNHLY and CDR2 FYNNEI. Losses at the gene ends were 10 bases for V and 2 bases for J; bases not matched to a gene: 8. This CDR3 reads CATPGGRPYNEQFF. The CDR3 region has the DNA TGTGCCACCCCTGGCGGGAGACCCTACAATGAGCAGTTCTTC. Complete variable domain (other parts from reference TRBV2 and TRBJ2-1): EPEVTQTPSHQVTQMGQEVILRCVPISNHLYFYWYRQILGQKVEFLVSFYNNEISEKSEIFDDQFSVERPDGSNFTLKIRSTKLEDSAMYFCATPGGRPYNEQFFGPGTRLTVL.

The chain recombines TRBV5-6 with TRBJ1-2; a possible D gene is TRBD1 (5 bases). V lost 3 bases to trimming and J lost 0 bases, with 9 bases between them. In germline, CDR1 is SGHDT, CDR2 YYEEEE. The CDR3 is 14 residues long. The CDR3 DNA sequence: TGTGCCAGCAGCTCGGGGGGGACTAACTATGGCTACACCTTC. This encodes CASSSGGTNYGYTF.

The J gene is TRBJ2-2, the V gene TRBV7-9; D not resolved. Trimming pared 4 bases from V and 2 bases from J, leaving 8 bases between. CDR1 and CDR2 from the germline V gene are SEHNR and FQNEAQ (reference sequence). This CDR3 is 14 amino acids long. The CDR3 loop reads CASSSPGNTGELFF. In nucleotides, the CDR3 is TGTGCCAGCAGCTCCCCGGGCAACACCGGGGAGCTGTTTTTT.

Only one count was recorded for this clone. The chain couples TRBV2 to TRBJ2-2, with D maybe TRBD2 (5 bases). CDR3 length: 16 amino acids. Between the trimmed V and J ends, which lost 6 bases and 2 bases, there was a span of 16 bases. Germline assignment: CDR1 SNHLY and CDR2 FYNNEI. The chain's CDR3 is CASRPPRAVNTGELFF. CDR3 DNA: TGTGCCAGCAGGCCCCCAAGAGCGGTTAACACCGGGGAGCTGTTTTTT.

The CDR3 sequence is CASSQTQGPGELFF. The CDR3 nucleotides read TGTGCCAGCAGCCAAACCCAGGGCCCCGGGGAGCTGTTTTTT. This chain uses TRBV27 with TRBJ2-2; D perhaps matches TRBD1 (5 bases). CDR3 length: 14 residues. Between the trimmed V and J ends, which lost 6 bases and 6 bases, there was a span of 14 bases. Germline CDR1 and CDR2: MNHEY and SMNVEV (reference sequence).

The genes are TRBV19 and TRBJ2-7, with D hard to call. Per germline, CDR1 LNHDA and CDR2 SQIVND (reference sequence). Trimming shortened V by 3 bases and J by 0 bases, and 12 bases separated the two germline ends. CDR3 length: 15 residues. The CDR3 is CASSMGPPTSYEQYF. The CDR3 bases are TGTGCCAGTAGTATGGGTCCCCCCACCTCCTACGAGCAGTACTTC.

The chain has TRBV4-2 and TRBJ2-5; TRBD2 agrees at 8 bases. This CDR3 has 16 amino acids. V lost 0 bases, J lost 1 base, and 4 bases stayed unmatched. CDR1 is LGHNA, CDR2 YNFKEQ, per germline. The CDR3 here is CASSQEEGLVQETQYF. In DNA form, the CDR3 reads TGTGCCAGCAGCCAAGAGGAGGGACTAGTCCAAGAGACCCAGTACTTC.

The chain employs TRBV6-1 and TRBJ2-7; TRBD1 is a possible D gene (5 bases). The CDR3 spans 15 residues. The germline V gene encodes CDR1 MNHNS and CDR2 SASEGT. V dropped 6 bases and J dropped 3 bases, with 18 bases sitting between them. The CDR3 loop reads CASRVQAGMVYEQYF. The CDR3 DNA follows: TGTGCCAGCAGGGTACAGGCTGGTATGGTCTACGAGCAGTACTTC.